This TCR beta chain was observed in a study of identical twins. With respect to this clonotype: Its antigen is as yet unknown.

Each CDR3 protein gets one entry after TCRdb re-called the 5' RACE reads with MiXCR. The data contain some 260,000 distinct CDR3 sequences, about 14% of them seen just once; the ten biggest clones take up 8.8%. The CDR3 loop spans 12 amino acids. V shed 10 bases, J shed 4 bases, and the junction held 4 bases outside the gene matches. Germline V gene lookup returns CDR1 MNHNY and CDR2 SVGAGI (reference sequence). There were only healthy Caucasians among the donors. General observations from the study: Zero-insertion analyses could be partly confounded by invariant MAIT and iNKT cells. Interpretation of the results relied on cross-sectional statistical analysis and not on following the same donors.

V is TRBV6-6 and J is TRBJ2-3; TRBD2 matches 8 bases. This TCR came from a woman aged 18-30 years in good health. Sequences were obtained from memory (CD45RO+) T cells sorted from blood. CDR3 in amino acids: CATISGADTQYF. The CDR3 nucleotides are TGTGCCACAATTAGCGGGGCAGATACGCAGTATTTT.